The clone carrying this T cell receptor (beta chain) has only a few counts. Methods used by the authors: From reference gene primer amplification, estimates of nucleated cell counts were derived. Repertoires were generated with immunoSEQ multiplex PCR, while TCRdb's copy carries only in-frame clones and drops some. Clone size and the V and J calls come from that table; the DNA yielded D and trimming. The data show about 440,000 clones, with approximately 88% seen just once and 10% to 15% held by the top ten. This CDR3 comprises 16 residues. Trimming took off 1 base at V and 4 bases at J, with 14 bases between the two ends. Germline V lookup: CDR1 SGHAT, CDR2 FQNNGV. These data originate in a study of blood T cell repertoires in COVID-19. Overall study: Samples representing acute and convalescent COVID-19 were sourced from the United States, Italy and Spain. T cells, B-cell-depleted T cells, or PBMCs provided the cDNA or gDNA that served as material.

Those enrolled in Seattle joined during active infection and were followed longitudinally afterward. J is TRBJ1-3 and V is TRBV11-2; the D is unclear. The material sequenced was peripheral blood. The source is a woman aged 50 to 60 with COVID-19, enrolled during active disease. As DNA, the CDR3 is TGTGCCAGCAGCTTAGGGAGGCCGACTAGGGGAAACACCATATATTTT. Translated: CASSLGRPTRGNTIYF.